Listed here is a single TCR beta chain. What it recognizes is unknown. The PCR ran on 60 Vbeta and 13 Jbeta primers. Clones were sequenced by immunoSEQ multiplex PCR, and TCRdb holds only the in-frame ones, with some missing. The sample includes about 160,000 clones, 65% to 80% of them seen just once. The data were obtained in a study of cytomegalovirus exposure and HLA in healthy donors. Study observations and caveats: The Asian-associated ancestry cluster reportedly had fewer N-insertions than the roughly 670-donor mean in a later analysis. Solely CMV serostatus was available to characterize immune exposure.

The CDR3 has 15 residues. Germline V gene data show CDR1 as MNHNY and CDR2 as SVGAGI (reference sequence). The V gene lost 5 bases and the J gene lost 0 bases, with 14 bases spanning the gap. The receptor's source is a middle-aged woman in good health and CMV-seropositive. This rearrangement joins TRBV6-6 to TRBJ2-7; weak D call: TRBD1 (6 bases). Sequencing was performed on PBMCs. In DNA, the CDR3 is TGTGCCAGCAGTCCCGCCACAGGGTTCTCCTACGAGCAGTACTTC. Its translation: CASSPATGFSYEQYF.